This T cell receptor beta chain was obtained from a study of T-cell reconstitution after alpha-beta-depleted transplantation in children. With 3 bases clipped from V and 4 bases from J, the junction kept 8 bases outside the gene matches. The CDR3 has 15 residues. TCRbeta library construction was performed incorporating unique molecular identifiers. MiXCR was run by TCRdb on the PCR reads, yielding one entry per CDR3 protein. The sample yields about a million distinct CDR3 sequences, about 26% seen once. This rearrangement joins TRBV12-3 or TRBV12-4 to TRBJ2-5; 7 bases are a match to TRBD1. This clonotype originated in a boy in the first two years of life who had a stem cell transplant for SCID, so the T cells may come from the graft donor. Material: PBMCs, mostly from graft donor cells, obtained 360 days after TCRalphabeta/CD19-depleted stem cell transplant. The CDR3 sequence: CASSLRKGAVETQYF. The CDR3 nucleotides read TGTGCCAGCAGTTTGCGAAAGGGGGCCGTAGAGACCCAGTACTTC.